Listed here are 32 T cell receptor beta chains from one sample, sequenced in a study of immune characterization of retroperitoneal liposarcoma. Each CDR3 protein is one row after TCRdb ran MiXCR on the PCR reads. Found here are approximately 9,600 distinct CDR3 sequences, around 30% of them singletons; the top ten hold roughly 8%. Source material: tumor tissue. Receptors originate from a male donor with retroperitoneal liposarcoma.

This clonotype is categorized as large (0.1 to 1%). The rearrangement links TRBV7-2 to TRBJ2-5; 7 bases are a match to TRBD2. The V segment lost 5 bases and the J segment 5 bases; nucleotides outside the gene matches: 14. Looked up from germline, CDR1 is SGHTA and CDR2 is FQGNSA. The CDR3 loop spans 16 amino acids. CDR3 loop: CASSPNLAGGRETQYF. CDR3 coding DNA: TGTGCCAGCAGCCCAAATTTAGCGGGTGGGAGGGAGACCCAGTACTTC. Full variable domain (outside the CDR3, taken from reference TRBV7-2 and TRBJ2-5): GAGVSQSPSNKVTEKGKDVELRCDPISGHTALYWYRQSLGQGLEFLIYFQGNSAPDKSGLPSDRFSAERTGGSVSTLTIQRTQQEDSAVYLCASSPNLAGGRETQYFGPGTRLLVL.

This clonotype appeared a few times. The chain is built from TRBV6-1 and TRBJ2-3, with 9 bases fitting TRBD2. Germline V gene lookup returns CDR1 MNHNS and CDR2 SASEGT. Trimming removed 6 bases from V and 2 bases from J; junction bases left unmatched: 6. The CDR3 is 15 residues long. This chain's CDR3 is CASRFSGGYTDTQYF. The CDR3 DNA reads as TGTGCCAGCAGATTTAGCGGGGGATACACAGATACGCAGTATTTT.

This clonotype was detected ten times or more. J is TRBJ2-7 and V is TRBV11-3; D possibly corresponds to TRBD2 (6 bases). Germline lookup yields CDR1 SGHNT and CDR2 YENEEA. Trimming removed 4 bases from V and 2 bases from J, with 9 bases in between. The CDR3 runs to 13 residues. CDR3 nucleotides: TGTGCCAGCAGCTCCGGGACTCCCTACGAGCAGTACTTC. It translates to CASSSGTPYEQYF. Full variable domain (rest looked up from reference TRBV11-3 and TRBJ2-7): EAGVVQSPRYKIIEKKQPVAFWCNPISGHNTLYWYLQNLGQGPELLIRYENEEAVDDSQLPKDRFSAERLKGVDSTLKIQPAELGDSAVYLCASSSGTPYEQYFGPGTRLTVT.

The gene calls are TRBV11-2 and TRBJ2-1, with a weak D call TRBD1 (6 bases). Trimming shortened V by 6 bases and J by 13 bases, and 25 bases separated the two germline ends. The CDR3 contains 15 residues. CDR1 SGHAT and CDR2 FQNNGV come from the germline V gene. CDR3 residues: CASRGGYGIQETQFF. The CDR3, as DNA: TGTGCCAGCAGAGGGGGATACGGAATCCAAGAGACCCAGTTCTTC.

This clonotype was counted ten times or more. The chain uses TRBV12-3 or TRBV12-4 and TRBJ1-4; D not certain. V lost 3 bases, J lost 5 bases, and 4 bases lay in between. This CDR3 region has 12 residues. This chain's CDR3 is CASSLENEKLFF. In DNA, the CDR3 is TGTGCCAGCAGTTTGGAAAATGAAAAACTGTTTTTT.

CDR3 in DNA: TGTGCCAGCAGAACCGCCGGGACATCCGATTACTACACCTTC. The encoded protein is CASRTAGTSDYYTF. The chain has TRBV6-5 and TRBJ1-2, with D possibly being TRBD1 (6 bases). Germline-derived CDR1 and CDR2 are MNHEY and SVGAGI. V shed 6 bases and J shed 10 bases, with 21 bases lying between them. The CDR3 extends over 14 amino acids.

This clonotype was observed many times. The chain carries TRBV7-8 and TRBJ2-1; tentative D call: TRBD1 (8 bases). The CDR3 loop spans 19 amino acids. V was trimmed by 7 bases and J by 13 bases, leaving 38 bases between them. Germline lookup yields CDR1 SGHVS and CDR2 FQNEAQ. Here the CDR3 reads CASTLPPQGGAFTEETQFF. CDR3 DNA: TGTGCCAGCACCCTACCCCCACAGGGGGGGGCCTTTACTGAAGAGACCCAGTTCTTC. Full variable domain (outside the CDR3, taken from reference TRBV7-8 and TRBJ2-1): GAGVSQSPRYKVAKRGQDVALRCDPISGHVSLFWYQQALGQGPEFLTYFQNEAQLDKSGLPSDRFFAERPEGSVSTLKIQRTQQEDSAVYLCASTLPPQGGAFTEETQFFGPGTRLTVL.

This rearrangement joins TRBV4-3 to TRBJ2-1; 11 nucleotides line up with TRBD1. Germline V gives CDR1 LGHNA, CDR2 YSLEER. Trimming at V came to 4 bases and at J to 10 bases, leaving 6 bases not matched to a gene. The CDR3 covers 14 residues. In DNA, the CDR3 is TGCGCCAGCAGCCCCTGGACAGGGGGCTACGAGCAGTTCTTC. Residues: CASSPWTGGYEQFF.

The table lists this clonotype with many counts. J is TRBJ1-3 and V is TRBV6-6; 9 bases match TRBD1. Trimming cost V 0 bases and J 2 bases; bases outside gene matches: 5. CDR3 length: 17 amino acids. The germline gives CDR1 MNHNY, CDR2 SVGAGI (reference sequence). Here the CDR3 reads CASSYSGQGSTGNTIYF. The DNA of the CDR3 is TGTGCCAGCAGTTACTCTGGACAGGGGTCCACTGGAAACACCATATATTTT.

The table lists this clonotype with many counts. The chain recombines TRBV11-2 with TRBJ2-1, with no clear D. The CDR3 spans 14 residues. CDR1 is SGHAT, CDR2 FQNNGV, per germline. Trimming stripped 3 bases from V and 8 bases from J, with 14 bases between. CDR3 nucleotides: TGTGCCAGCAGCTTCTCCCCTAGGACCGATGAGCAGTTCTTC. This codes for CASSFSPRTDEQFF.

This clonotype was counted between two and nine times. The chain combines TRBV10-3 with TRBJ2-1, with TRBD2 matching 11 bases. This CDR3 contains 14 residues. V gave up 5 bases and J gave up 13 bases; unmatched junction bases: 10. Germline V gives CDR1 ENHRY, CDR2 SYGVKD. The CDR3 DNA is TGTGCCATCAGTCTTAGCGGGGGGGATGAGACCCAGTTCTTC. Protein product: CAISLSGGDETQFF.

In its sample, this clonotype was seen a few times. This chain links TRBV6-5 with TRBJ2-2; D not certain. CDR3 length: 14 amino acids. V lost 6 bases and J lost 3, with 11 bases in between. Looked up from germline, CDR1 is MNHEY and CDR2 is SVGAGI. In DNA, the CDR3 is TGTGCCAGCAGCCGCGACGGATACACCGGGGAGCTGTTTTTT. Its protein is CASSRDGYTGELFF.

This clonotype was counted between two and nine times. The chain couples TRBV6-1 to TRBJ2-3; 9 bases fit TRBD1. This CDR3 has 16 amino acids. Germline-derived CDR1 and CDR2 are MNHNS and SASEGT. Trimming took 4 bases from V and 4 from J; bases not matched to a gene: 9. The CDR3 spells CASSAEPGQGADTQYF. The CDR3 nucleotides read TGTGCCAGCAGTGCCGAACCGGGACAGGGTGCAGATACGCAGTATTTT.

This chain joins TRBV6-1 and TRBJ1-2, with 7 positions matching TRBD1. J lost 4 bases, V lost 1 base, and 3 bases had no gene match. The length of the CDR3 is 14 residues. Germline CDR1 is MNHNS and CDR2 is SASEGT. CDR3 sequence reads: CASSEDGTAYGYTF. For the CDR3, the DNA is TGTGCCAGCAGTGAAGACGGGACAGCCTATGGCTACACCTTC.

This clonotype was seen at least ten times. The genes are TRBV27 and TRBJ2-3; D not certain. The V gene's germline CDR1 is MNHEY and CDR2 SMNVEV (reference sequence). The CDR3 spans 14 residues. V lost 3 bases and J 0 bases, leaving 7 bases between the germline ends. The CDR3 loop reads CASSFFGSTDTQYF. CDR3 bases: TGTGCCAGCAGTTTCTTCGGGAGCACAGATACGCAGTATTTT.

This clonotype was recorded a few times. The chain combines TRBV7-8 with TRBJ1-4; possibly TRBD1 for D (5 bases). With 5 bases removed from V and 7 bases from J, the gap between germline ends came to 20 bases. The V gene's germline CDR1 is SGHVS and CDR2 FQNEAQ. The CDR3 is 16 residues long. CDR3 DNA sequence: TGTGCCAGCAGCCCGTACGTCCAGGGCTCGGGTGAAAAACTGTTTTTT. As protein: CASSPYVQGSGEKLFF.

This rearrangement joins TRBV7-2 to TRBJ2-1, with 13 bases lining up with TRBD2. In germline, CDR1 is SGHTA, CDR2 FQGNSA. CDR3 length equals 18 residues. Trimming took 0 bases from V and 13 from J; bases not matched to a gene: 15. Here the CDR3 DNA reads TGTGCCAGCAGCTTAGCCCCAACTAGCGGGGGGGTCCAAGAGACCCAGTTCTTC. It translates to CASSLAPTSGGVQETQFF.

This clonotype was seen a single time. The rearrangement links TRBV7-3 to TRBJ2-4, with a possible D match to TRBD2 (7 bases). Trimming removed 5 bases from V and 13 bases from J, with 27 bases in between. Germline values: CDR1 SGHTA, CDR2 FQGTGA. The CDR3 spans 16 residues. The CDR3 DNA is TGTGCCAGCAGCGACCGTAATAGTGGGGGGGCAAATGAGCAGTACTTC. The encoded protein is CASSDRNSGGANEQYF.

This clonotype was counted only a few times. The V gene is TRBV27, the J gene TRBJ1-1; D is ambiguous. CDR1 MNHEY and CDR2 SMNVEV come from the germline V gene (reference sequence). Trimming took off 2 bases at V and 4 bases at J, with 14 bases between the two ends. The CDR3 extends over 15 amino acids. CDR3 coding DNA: TGTGCCAGCAGTTTAGGAAGCCCGGGCTCCACTGAAGCTTTCTTT. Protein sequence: CASSLGSPGSTEAFF.

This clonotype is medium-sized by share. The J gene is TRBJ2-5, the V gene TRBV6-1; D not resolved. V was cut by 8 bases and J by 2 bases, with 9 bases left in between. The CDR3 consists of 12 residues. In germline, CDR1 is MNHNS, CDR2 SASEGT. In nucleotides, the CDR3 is TGTGCCAGCTCAGGAGTTCAAGAGACCCAGTACTTC. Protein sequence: CASSGVQETQYF.

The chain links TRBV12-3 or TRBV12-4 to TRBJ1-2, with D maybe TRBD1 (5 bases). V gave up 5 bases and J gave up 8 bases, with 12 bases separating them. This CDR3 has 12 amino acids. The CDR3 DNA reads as TGTGCCAGCAGTGGGGGGGGTGGCGGCTACACCTTC. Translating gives CASSGGGGGYTF.

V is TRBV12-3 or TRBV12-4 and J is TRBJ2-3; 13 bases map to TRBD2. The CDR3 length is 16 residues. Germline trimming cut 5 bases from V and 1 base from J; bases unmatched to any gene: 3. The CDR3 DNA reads TGTGCCAGCAGTAAGGGGACTAGCGGGGGCACAGATACGCAGTATTTT. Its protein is CASSKGTSGGTDTQYF.

The CDR3 reads CASSEGAGPYGYTF. CDR3 nucleotides: TGTGCCAGCAGTGAAGGGGCAGGGCCCTATGGCTACACCTTC. The chain links TRBV6-1 to TRBJ1-2; weak D call: TRBD1 (5 bases). The CDR3 has 14 residues. Germline values: CDR1 MNHNS, CDR2 SASEGT. With 1 base removed from V and 4 bases from J, the gap between germline ends came to 10 bases.

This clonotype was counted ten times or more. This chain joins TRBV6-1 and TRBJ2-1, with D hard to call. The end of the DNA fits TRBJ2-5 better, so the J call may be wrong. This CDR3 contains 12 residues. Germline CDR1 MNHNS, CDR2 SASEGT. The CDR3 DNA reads TGTGCCAGCAGCCCCGTTGGGGAGACCCAGTACTTC. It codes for CASSPVGETQYF.

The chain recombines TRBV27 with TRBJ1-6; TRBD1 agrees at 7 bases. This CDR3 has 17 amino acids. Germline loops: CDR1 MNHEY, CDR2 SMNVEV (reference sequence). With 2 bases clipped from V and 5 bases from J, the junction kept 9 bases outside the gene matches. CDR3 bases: TGTGCCAGCAGTTTACTCACAGGGGACTTACATAATTCACCCCTCCACTTT. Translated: CASSLLTGDLHNSPLHF.

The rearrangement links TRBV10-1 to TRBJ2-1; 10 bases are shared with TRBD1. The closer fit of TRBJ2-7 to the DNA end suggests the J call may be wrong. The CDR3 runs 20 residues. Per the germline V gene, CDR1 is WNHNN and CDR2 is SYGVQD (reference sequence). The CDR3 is CASSEPPGTGDRGWVYEQYF. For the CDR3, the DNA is TGCGCCAGCAGTGAGCCTCCCGGGACAGGGGATAGGGGTTGGGTCTACGAGCAGTACTTC.

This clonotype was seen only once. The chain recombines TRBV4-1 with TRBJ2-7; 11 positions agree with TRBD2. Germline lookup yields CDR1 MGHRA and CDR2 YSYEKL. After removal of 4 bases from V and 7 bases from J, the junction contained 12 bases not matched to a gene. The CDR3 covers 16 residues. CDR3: CASSRQTSGDLNEQYF. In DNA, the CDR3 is TGCGCCAGCAGCCGTCAGACTAGCGGGGACCTGAATGAGCAGTACTTC.

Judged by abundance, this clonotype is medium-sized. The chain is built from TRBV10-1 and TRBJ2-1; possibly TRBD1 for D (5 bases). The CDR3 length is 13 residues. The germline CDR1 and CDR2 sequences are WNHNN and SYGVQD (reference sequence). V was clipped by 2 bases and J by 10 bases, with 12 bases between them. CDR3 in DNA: TGCGCCAGCAGTGAGGGACACTCCTACGAGCAGTTCTTC. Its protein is CASSEGHSYEQFF.

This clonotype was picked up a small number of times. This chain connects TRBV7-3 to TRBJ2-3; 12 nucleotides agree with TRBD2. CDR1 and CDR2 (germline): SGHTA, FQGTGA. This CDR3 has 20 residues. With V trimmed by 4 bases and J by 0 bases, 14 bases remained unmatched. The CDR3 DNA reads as TGTGCCAGCAGCTACCACCCAGCTAGCGGGGGGGTAACTAGCACAGATACGCAGTATTTT. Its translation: CASSYHPASGGVTSTDTQYF.

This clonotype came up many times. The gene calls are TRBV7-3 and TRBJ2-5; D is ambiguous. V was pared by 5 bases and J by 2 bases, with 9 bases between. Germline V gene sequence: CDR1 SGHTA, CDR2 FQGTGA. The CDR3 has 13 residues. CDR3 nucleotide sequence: TGTGCCAGCAGCGGCGGACGACAAGAGACCCAGTACTTC. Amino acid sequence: CASSGGRQETQYF.

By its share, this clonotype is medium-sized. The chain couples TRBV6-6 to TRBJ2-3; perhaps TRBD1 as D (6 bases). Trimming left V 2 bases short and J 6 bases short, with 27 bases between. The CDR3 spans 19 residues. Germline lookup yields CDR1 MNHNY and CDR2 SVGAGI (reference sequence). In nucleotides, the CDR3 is TGTGCCAGCAGTTACGGAACTCAGGACAGACCCTTCTTCCCGGATACGCAGTATTTT. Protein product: CASSYGTQDRPFFPDTQYF.

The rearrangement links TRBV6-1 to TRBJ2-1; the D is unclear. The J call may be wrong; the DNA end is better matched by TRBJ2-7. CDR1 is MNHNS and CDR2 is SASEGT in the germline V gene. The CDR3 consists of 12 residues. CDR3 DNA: TGTGCCAGCAGTCTCGGGTTGTACGAGCAGTACTTC. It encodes CASSLGLYEQYF.